The entry below describes one TCR beta chain. The CDR3 covers 11 residues. Germline V gene sequence: CDR1 MNHEY, CDR2 SVGAGI. The data were obtained in a study of T cells expressing NK-cell markers. It was by 5'RACE template switching with UMIs that TCR beta cDNA was made. From the 5' RACE reads, TCRdb lists one entry per CDR3 protein and no DNA. The sample spans some 300,000 distinct CDR3 sequences; the ten largest clones claim approximately 0.41%. This chain joins TRBV6-5 and TRBJ1-6; TCRdb calls TRBD1, which cannot be checked without DNA. Sequenced: blood T cells: a sorted CD56 or NKG2C T cell subset, CD4+ or CD8+ T cells, or bulk PBMC T cells (not recorded which). This receptor was identified in a man aged 18-30 years in good health. The CDR3 loop is CASSGGGPLHF.